Shown below are 20 T cell receptor beta chains from a single sample sequenced in a study of CD8+CD57+ T cells in acquired aplastic anemia. Investigators profiled TCR beta VDJ and CDR3 from genomic DNA template. A single record per CDR3 protein comes from TCRdb applying MiXCR to the reads. The table shows approximately 170,000 distinct CDR3 sequences, with approximately 50% occurring only once. Sample: sorted CD4+, CD8+, or CD8+CD57+ T cells (not recorded which) from PBMCs. The source of these receptors is a human donor in good health, serving as a control.

The gene calls are TRBV29-1 and TRBJ1-2, with D possibly TRBD1 on 5 matching bases. Trimming took off 4 bases at V and 4 bases at J, with 13 bases between the two ends. Germline CDR1 and CDR2: SQVTM and ANQGSEA. The CDR3 contains 13 residues. The CDR3 DNA sequence: TGCAGCGTTGCTGGGGGAACTACCTATGGCTACACCTTC. It codes for CSVAGGTTYGYTF.

V gene TRBV24-1 combines with J gene TRBJ2-2, with D perhaps TRBD2 (6 bases). V was cut by 7 bases and J by 8 bases, with 7 bases left in between. The CDR3 length is 11 residues. Germline CDR1 reads KGHDR; CDR2 reads SFDVKD. The chain's CDR3 is CATSRGGELFF. CDR3 nucleotide sequence: TGTGCCACCAGCCGGGGGGGGGAGCTGTTTTTT.

This clonotype showed up many times. The genes are TRBV6-2 or TRBV6-3 and TRBJ1-1; unclear D gene. Germline values: CDR1 MNHEY, CDR2 SVGEGT. V was clipped by 7 bases and J by 3 bases, with 6 bases between them. This CDR3 contains 11 residues. Written as DNA, the CDR3 is TGTGCCAGCATGTCATACACTGAAGCTTTCTTT. As protein: CASMSYTEAFF.

This clonotype was seen only a few times. One end of the junction does not line up with germline, which may come from a read error. The chain joins TRBV13 to TRBJ1-3, with D uncertain. Germline assignment: CDR1 PRHDT and CDR2 FYEKMQ (reference sequence). The CDR3 is made up of 14 amino acids. The CDR3 region is CASSLGGSGDTIYF. The CDR3 DNA reads as TGTGCCAGCAGCTTAGGGGGTTCTGGAGACACCATATATTTT.

As regards this clonotype: Because it lacks the conserved phenylalanine or tryptophan at the end, this CDR3 is likely a read error. No DNA is shown, since the ends of the CDR3 on it are uncertain; the CDR3 is the one TCRdb lists. The gene calls are TRBV24-1 and TRBJ2-5. The CDR3 numbers 14 amino acids, ends counted. Germline CDR1 reads KGHDR; CDR2 reads SFDVKD. The CDR3 reads CATSDFTQSSRMNS.

The chain uses TRBV19 and TRBJ1-2; 8 bases map to TRBD1. From germline, CDR1 is LNHDA and CDR2 SQIVND (reference sequence). The CDR3 spans 15 residues. V dropped 5 bases and J dropped 3; count of bases not matched to a gene: 8. The CDR3 spells CASSRPTGVYYGYTF. CDR3 in DNA: TGTGCCAGTAGTCGTCCGACAGGGGTCTACTATGGCTACACCTTC.

The J gene is TRBJ2-1, the V gene TRBV7-3; D is ambiguous. With 4 bases removed from V and 9 bases from J, the gap between germline ends came to 19 bases. In germline, CDR1 is SGHTA, CDR2 FQGTGA. The CDR3 consists of 15 residues. The CDR3 protein is CASSSHNGVMGEQFF. Here the CDR3 DNA reads TGTGCCAGCAGCTCCCATAACGGCGTTATGGGTGAGCAGTTCTTC.

The chain is built from TRBV7-8 and TRBJ1-6; 8 bases match TRBD1. With V trimmed by 5 bases and J by 7 bases, 10 bases remained unmatched. From germline, CDR1 is SGHVS and CDR2 FQNEAQ. This CDR3 region has 16 residues. In DNA form, the CDR3 reads TGTGCCAGCAGCGCCCCATCGACAGGGGTGAATTCACCCCTCCACTTT. Translation: CASSAPSTGVNSPLHF.

This chain joins TRBV24-1 and TRBJ2-7, with 12 bases aligning to TRBD1. This CDR3 has 15 amino acids. CDR1 is KGHDR, CDR2 SFDVKD, per germline. V lost 3 bases to trimming and J lost 7 bases; unmatched junction nucleotides: 6. CDR3 DNA sequence: TGTGCCACCAGTGATGGCCGGGACAGGGGGCAAGAGCAGTACTTC. Protein product: CATSDGRDRGQEQYF.

Of note for this clonotype: This could be a read error, since a much larger clone is one nucleotide away. This chain joins TRBV19 and TRBJ2-3, with 8 bases aligning to TRBD1. From germline, CDR1 is LNHDA and CDR2 SQIVND (reference sequence). J gave up 8 bases and V 4 bases, and 5 bases lay outside the gene matches. The CDR3 runs to 13 residues. CDR3: CASSRTDRGTQYF. The CDR3 bases are TGTGCCAGTAGTAGAACAGACAGGGGTACGCAGTATTTT.

This clonotype was seen repeatedly, ten times or more. V usage is TRBV3-1 and J usage is TRBJ2-3; 8 nucleotides line up with TRBD1. Germline-derived CDR1 and CDR2 are LGHDT and YNNKEL (reference sequence). The CDR3 covers 13 residues. V lost 3 bases to trimming and J lost 6 bases; unmatched junction nucleotides: 2. The CDR3 loop reads CASSHRDRDTQYF. The DNA for the CDR3 is TGTGCCAGCAGCCACCGGGACAGGGATACGCAGTATTTT.

This clonotype was counted between two and nine times. The gene calls are TRBV11-2 and TRBJ2-3, with 9 bases matching TRBD2. The junction had 11 bases not matched to a gene; V was cut back by 1 base and J by 3 bases. The germline CDR1 and CDR2 sequences are SGHAT and FQNNGV. The CDR3 spans 18 residues. CDR3 in DNA: TGTGCCAGCAGCTTAGGATTAGCGGGGGCCGGACTGACAGATACGCAGTATTTT. This gives the protein CASSLGLAGAGLTDTQYF.

The table lists this clonotype with many counts. The chain is built from TRBV4-3 and TRBJ1-2; D is ambiguous. V was clipped by 0 bases and J by 8 bases, with 7 bases between them. CDR3 size: 12 residues. CDR1 LGHNA and CDR2 YSLEER come from the germline V gene. The CDR3 is CASSQDGRGYTF. The CDR3 region has the DNA TGCGCCAGCAGCCAAGACGGGAGAGGCTACACCTTC.

This clonotype was detected ten times or more. The rearrangement joins TRBV7-2 to TRBJ1-1, with D possibly TRBD1 on 5 matching bases. Germline CDR1 is SGHTA and CDR2 is FQGNSA. The CDR3 is 14 amino acids. Trimming stripped 3 bases from V and 0 bases from J, with 8 bases between. The DNA for the CDR3 is TGTGCCAGCAGCTTCGACAGATTGAACACTGAAGCTTTCTTT. Amino acid sequence: CASSFDRLNTEAFF. The whole variable domain, filled in from reference TRBV7-2 and TRBJ1-1, reads GAGVSQSPSNKVTEKGKDVELRCDPISGHTALYWYRQSLGQGLEFLIYFQGNSAPDKSGLPSDRFSAERTGGSVSTLTIQRTQQEDSAVYLCASSFDRLNTEAFFGQGTRLTVV.

This clonotype was observed many times. V gene TRBV29-1 combines with J gene TRBJ1-1; D remains ambiguous. V shed 6 bases and J shed 3 bases, with 14 bases lying between them. The length of the CDR3 is 13 residues. Germline CDR1 and CDR2: SQVTM and ANQGSEA. DNA of the CDR3: TGCAGCGTCGTCTACCGGCCCTACACTGAAGCTTTCTTT. This gives the protein CSVVYRPYTEAFF.

The V call is TRBV5-1, the J call TRBJ2-3; 13 nucleotides align to TRBD2. The V and J ends lost 5 bases and 8 bases, in that order; junction bases with no gene match: 8. The V gene's germline CDR1 is SGHRS and CDR2 YFSETQ. CDR3 size: 15 residues. As DNA, the CDR3 is TGCGCCAGCAGACCAACACTAGCGGGGGGGCGTACGCAGTATTTT. Its protein product is CASRPTLAGGRTQYF.

The chain is built from TRBV2 and TRBJ2-7; 14 bases line up with TRBD2. Trimming removed 9 bases from V and 0 bases from J; junction bases left unmatched: 7. This CDR3 has 16 residues. From germline, CDR1 is SNHLY and CDR2 FYNNEI. The CDR3 sequence is CASRLAGGPSSYEQYF. The CDR3 DNA reads as TGTGCCAGTCGACTAGCGGGGGGGCCAAGCTCCTACGAGCAGTACTTC. The entire variable domain, with the rest obtained from reference TRBV2 and TRBJ2-7, is as follows: EPEVTQTPSHQVTQMGQEVILRCVPISNHLYFYWYRQILGQKVEFLVSFYNNEISEKSEIFDDQFSVERPDGSNFTLKIRSTKLEDSAMYFCASRLAGGPSSYEQYFGPGTRLTVT.

The genes are TRBV5-1 and TRBJ2-7; the match to TRBD1 covers 9 bases. Germline V gene data show CDR1 as SGHRS and CDR2 as YFSETQ. This CDR3 has 16 residues. V lost 4 bases, J lost 9 bases, and 17 bases stayed unmatched. CDR3 coding DNA: TGCGCCAGCAGCCTGGCCTTATCGGGACAGGGCGACGGGCAGTACTTC. Protein product: CASSLALSGQGDGQYF.

The chain carries TRBV7-9 and TRBJ2-7; TRBD2 matches 8 bases. Germline assignment: CDR1 SEHNR and CDR2 FQNEAQ (reference sequence). There are 14 residues in the CDR3. The V and J ends lost 5 bases and 3 bases, in that order; junction bases with no gene match: 6. The CDR3 protein is CASSLSGGGYEQYF. The CDR3 region has the DNA TGTGCCAGCAGCCTATCGGGGGGGGGCTACGAGCAGTACTTC.

This rearrangement joins TRBV19 to TRBJ2-1; D gene unclear. Germline V lookup: CDR1 LNHDA, CDR2 SQIVND (reference sequence). V was cut by 4 bases and J by 5 bases, with 3 bases left in between. The CDR3 totals 11 residues. The CDR3 here is CASSKNNEQFF. CDR3 DNA sequence: TGTGCCAGTAGTAAAAACAATGAGCAGTTCTTC.